This is a list of T cell receptor beta chains from one sample in a study of blood T cell repertoires in COVID-19. Sequencing used immunoSEQ multiplex PCR; TCRdb keeps in-frame clones, though not all of them. Here the sample spans 110,000 or so clones, roughly 85% being singletons. The source material was peripheral blood. Every receptor here comes from a human donor in a cohort sampled during active COVID-19. Both conserved end residues are part of each CDR3. The D gene is left open where the match is weak. A row's size may be missing; if present it is once, few, many or a size class.

J gene: TRBJ1-2
D gene: .
clone size: .
V gene: TRBV6-5
CDR3 protein: CASSYSAGWGYTF
CDR3 DNA: TGTGCCAGCAGTTACTCTGCAGGATGGGGCTACACCTTC

J gene: TRBJ1-2
D gene: TRBD1
clone size: few
V gene: TRBV2
CDR3 protein: CASSRDRGLNYGYTF
CDR3 DNA: TGTGCCAGCAGTAGGGACAGGGGTTTAAACTATGGCTACACCTTC

J gene: TRBJ1-4
D gene: .
clone size: .
V gene: TRBV6-5
CDR3 protein: CASSSYVEEKLFF
CDR3 DNA: TGTGCCAGCAGTTCCTACGTGGAGGAAAAACTGTTTTTT

J gene: TRBJ1-2
D gene: TRBD1
clone size: .
V gene: TRBV6-5
CDR3 protein: CASGQGTTNYGYTF
CDR3 DNA: TGTGCCAGTGGACAGGGAACGACTAACTATGGCTACACCTTC

J gene: TRBJ1-5
D gene: .
clone size: .
V gene: TRBV6-5
CDR3 protein: CASRRTDSNQPQHF
CDR3 DNA: TGTGCCAGCAGACGGACAGATAGCAATCAGCCCCAGCATTTT

J gene: TRBJ1-5
D gene: .
clone size: .
V gene: TRBV3-1/TRBV3-2
CDR3 protein: CASSQQSSGGFAAQHF
CDR3 DNA: TGTGCCAGCAGCCAACAATCAAGCGGGGGATTCGCGGCCCAGCATTTT

J gene: TRBJ2-7
D gene: .
clone size: .
V gene: TRBV18
CDR3 protein: CASSPRQDYEQYF
CDR3 DNA: TGTGCCAGCTCACCAAGACAGGACTACGAGCAGTACTTC

J gene: TRBJ1-1
D gene: TRBD1
clone size: few
V gene: TRBV19
CDR3 protein: CASSTGQGAGTEAFF
CDR3 DNA: TGTGCCAGTAGTACGGGACAGGGGGCCGGCACTGAAGCTTTCTTT

J gene: TRBJ2-1
D gene: TRBD1
clone size: once
V gene: TRBV5-4
CDR3 protein: CASTGTGGFNEQFF
CDR3 DNA: TGTGCCAGCACGGGGACAGGGGGCTTCAATGAGCAGTTCTTC

J gene: TRBJ1-5
D gene: .
clone size: .
V gene: TRBV6-5
CDR3 protein: CASTTGPNRYQPQHF
CDR3 DNA: TGTGCCAGCACCACAGGCCCCAACAGGTATCAGCCCCAGCATTTT

J gene: TRBJ2-3
D gene: TRBD2
clone size: .
V gene: TRBV7-2
CDR3 protein: CASSGRGGDTDTQYF
CDR3 DNA: TGTGCCAGCAGCGGGCGGGGGGGTGACACAGATACGCAGTATTTT

J gene: TRBJ2-5
D gene: .
clone size: .
V gene: TRBV5-5
CDR3 protein: CASSLLGGQETQYF
CDR3 DNA: TGTGCCAGCAGCTTATTAGGGGGCCAAGAGACCCAGTACTTC

J gene: TRBJ2-1
D gene: .
clone size: .
V gene: TRBV9
CDR3 protein: CASSVVGGYNEQFF
CDR3 DNA: TGTGCCAGCAGCGTAGTTGGGGGGTACAATGAGCAGTTCTTC

J gene: TRBJ1-2
D gene: .
clone size: .
V gene: TRBV6-1
CDR3 protein: CASSESFVAGDGYTF
CDR3 DNA: TGTGCCAGCAGTGAATCCTTTGTAGCCGGGGATGGCTACACCTTC